The 24 T cell receptor beta chains below come from one sample, sequenced in a study of metastatic and nonmetastatic thyroid tumors. The entire patient cohort was treatment-naive prior to thyroid surgery. TCRdb recomputed clones from the PCR reads via MiXCR. The data hold 89,000 or so clones, with 8% to 9.5% observed a single time. The material sequenced was blood. The receptors were sampled from a female donor with papillary thyroid cancer or a benign thyroid nodule (not recorded which). Some clones in this sample may be carry-over from other donors' samples.

This clone was seen ten or more times. The CDR3 sequence is CASSLEVVGLSSYEQYF. The CDR3 DNA follows: TGCGCCAGCAGCTTGGAAGTCGTGGGTTTAAGCTCCTACGAGCAGTACTTC. The chain joins TRBV5-1 to TRBJ2-7, with D uncertain. Trimming shortened V by 0 bases and J by 0 bases, and 16 bases separated the two germline ends. CDR1 is SGHRS and CDR2 is YFSETQ in the germline V gene. The length of the CDR3 is 17 residues.

This clone has a count of ten or more. The chain uses TRBV12-3 or TRBV12-4 and TRBJ2-1; no clear D gene. This CDR3 contains 15 residues. Trimming took 7 bases from V and 4 from J, leaving 17 bases between them. CDR3 in amino acids: CASNPGPTLYNEQFF. The CDR3 nucleotides read TGTGCCAGCAATCCCGGGCCGACCTTATACAATGAGCAGTTCTTC.

This clone was picked up many times. The CDR3 DNA reads TGTGCCAGCAGCCAAGAACGACTAGCGGGGGTTTTCTTC. It encodes CASSQERLAGVFF. The chain employs TRBV3-1 and TRBJ2-1; 12 positions agree with TRBD2. The CDR3 runs to 13 residues. From germline, CDR1 is LGHDT and CDR2 YNNKEL (reference sequence). J was trimmed by 16 bases and V by 0 bases; bases with no gene match: 4.

A word on this clone: One end of the junction is discordant with germline, which a read error may explain. This chain uses TRBV11-2 with TRBJ1-2; TRBD1 matches 10 bases. Germline assignment: CDR1 SGHAT and CDR2 FQNNGV. CDR3 length: 17 amino acids. The CDR3 is CVSSSWVGQGGRDGYTF. The CDR3 DNA sequence: TGTGTCAGCAGCTCATGGGTCGGACAGGGGGGTAGGGATGGCTACACCTTC.

This clone was counted at least ten times. The chain carries TRBV6-4 and TRBJ2-1; possible D gene TRBD2, 5 bases. The CDR3 spans 15 residues. Germline assignment: CDR1 MRHNA and CDR2 SNTAGT. V lost 0 bases, J lost 8 bases, and 14 bases lay in between. The CDR3 DNA reads as TGTGCCAGCAGTGACTCCCCGGCTAGCACCCATGAGCAGTTCTTC. The encoded protein is CASSDSPASTHEQFF.

Worth noting for this clone: A read error may explain this, as a much larger clone is one base away. The chain employs TRBV20-1 and TRBJ2-5; D may correspond to TRBD1 or TRBD2 (5 bases each). Germline V gene lookup returns CDR1 DFQATT and CDR2 SNEGSKA (reference sequence). The CDR3 has 14 amino acids. The CDR3 region is CSARMRGPKETHYF. The CDR3 DNA is TGCAGTGCTAGAATGAGGGGCCCCAAAGAGACCCATTACTTC.

This clone was counted a few times. The gene calls are TRBV6-1 and TRBJ1-2; D perhaps matches TRBD1 (5 bases). Germline CDR1 and CDR2: MNHNS and SASEGT. Trimming took off 6 bases at V and 7 bases at J, with 15 bases between the two ends. The CDR3 contains 13 residues. CDR3 residues: CASSTLQGPGYTF. CDR3 DNA sequence: TGTGCCAGCAGCACACTCCAGGGACCTGGCTACACCTTC.

V usage is TRBV5-1 and J usage is TRBJ2-7, with 14 bases matching TRBD2. The V and J ends lost 1 base and 0 bases, in that order; junction bases with no gene match: 6. Germline V gene data show CDR1 as SGHRS and CDR2 as YFSETQ. The CDR3 loop spans 18 amino acids. The CDR3 DNA reads as TGCGCCAGCAGCTTGTTCGGACTAGCGGGGGGCGGCTCCTACGAGCAGTACTTC. Amino acids: CASSLFGLAGGGSYEQYF.

This clone was seen repeatedly, ten times or more. The genes are TRBV5-1 and TRBJ1-2; 7 nucleotides agree with TRBD1. The CDR3 has 14 residues. J was trimmed by 7 bases and V by 3 bases; bases with no gene match: 9. Germline CDR1 is SGHRS and CDR2 is YFSETQ. The CDR3 DNA sequence: TGCGCCAGCAGCTATGACAGGGCTTGGGGTGGCTACACCTTC. This gives the protein CASSYDRAWGGYTF. Together with reference TRBV5-1 and TRBJ1-2, the CDR3 gives the full variable domain: KAGVTQTPRYLIKTRGQQVTLSCSPISGHRSVSWYQQTPGQGLQFLFEYFSETQRNKGNFPGRFSGRQFSNSRSEMNVSTLELGDSALYLCASSYDRAWGGYTFGSGTRLTVV.

This clone appeared many times. This chain connects TRBV20-1 to TRBJ2-1; a weak D match, TRBD1 (5 bases). Germline CDR1 DFQATT, CDR2 SNEGSKA (reference sequence). This CDR3 is 13 amino acids long. V lost 4 bases, J lost 6 bases, and 13 bases lay in between. In DNA, the CDR3 is TGCAGTGCTATTTTTTCCAGGGTCAATGAGCAGTTCTTC. Amino acids: CSAIFSRVNEQFF.

The sample holds many counts of this clone. V and J are TRBV6-6 and TRBJ1-2; the D gene is possibly TRBD1 (5 bases). The germline V gene encodes CDR1 MNHNY and CDR2 SVGAGI (reference sequence). V lost 0 bases and J lost 0, with 8 bases in between. The CDR3 extends over 15 amino acids. The CDR3 loop reads CASSYSGTSNYGYTF. CDR3 sequence (DNA): TGTGCCAGCAGTTACTCCGGGACGTCTAACTATGGCTACACCTTC.

This clone has at least ten counts. The chain employs TRBV7-3 and TRBJ2-1, with 7 bases matching TRBD1. Germline trimming cut 5 bases from V and 3 bases from J; bases unmatched to any gene: 4. Germline V gives CDR1 SGHTA, CDR2 FQGTGA. This CDR3 contains 14 residues. The CDR3 coding sequence is TGTGCCAGCAGCAAAGGACAGGTCTACAATGAGCAGTTCTTC. Protein: CASSKGQVYNEQFF.

The table lists this clone with a few counts. The chain has TRBV6-1 and TRBJ2-7, with D possibly matching TRBD1 (6 bases). The CDR3 runs 14 residues. Trimming left V 5 bases short and J 3 bases short, with 14 bases between. In germline, CDR1 is MNHNS, CDR2 SASEGT. The CDR3 is CASSTWTVLYEQYF. DNA of the CDR3: TGTGCCAGCAGTACCTGGACAGTCCTCTACGAGCAGTACTTC.

This clone was observed many times. The CDR3 DNA follows: TGTGCCAGCAGTTTAGGGTCTAGCGGGGGGGACAATGAGCAGTTCTTC. Translation: CASSLGSSGGDNEQFF. This chain joins TRBV28 and TRBJ2-1, with TRBD2 identical over 12 bases. The CDR3 extends over 16 amino acids. The V segment lost 2 bases and the J segment 5 bases; nucleotides outside the gene matches: 4. The V gene's germline CDR1 is MDHEN and CDR2 SYDVKM. The full variable domain, its missing parts supplied by reference TRBV28 and TRBJ2-1, is DVKVTQSSRYLVKRTGEKVFLECVQDMDHENMFWYRQDPGLGLRLIYFSYDVKMKEKGDIPEGYSVSREKKERFSLILESASTNQTSMYLCASSLGSSGGDNEQFFGPGTRLTVL.

This clone was observed many times. The J gene is TRBJ2-3, the V gene TRBV3-1; TRBD2 might be the D (6 bases). The V gene lost 1 base and the J gene lost 5 bases, with 13 bases spanning the gap. Germline CDR1 and CDR2: LGHDT and YNNKEL (reference sequence). There are 15 residues in the CDR3. The CDR3 nucleotides are TGTGCCAGCAGCCAAGGTCTGGGCGGGGAAGATACGCAGTATTTT. Protein sequence: CASSQGLGGEDTQYF.

This clone was counted many times. V and J are TRBV2 and TRBJ1-6, with a possible D match to TRBD1 (6 bases). Germline-derived CDR1 and CDR2 are SNHLY and FYNNEI. Trimming took off 6 bases at V and 8 bases at J, with 14 bases between the two ends. The CDR3 is 14 amino acids. CDR3 bases: TGTGCCAGCAGGGGGGGGGGCGGCGATTCACCCCTCCACTTT. Translated: CASRGGGGDSPLHF.

In this sample, this clone turned up many times. The chain employs TRBV2 and TRBJ2-2; no clear D gene. The ends were cut back, 7 bases at V and 5 bases at J, with 8 bases in the middle. Germline CDR1 is SNHLY and CDR2 is FYNNEI. This CDR3 is built from 12 residues. This CDR3 reads CASIQDTGELFF. The CDR3 nucleotides read TGTGCCAGCATTCAGGATACCGGGGAGCTGTTTTTT.

The gene calls are TRBV5-6 and TRBJ1-5; tentative D call: TRBD1 (5 bases). Germline V lookup: CDR1 SGHDT, CDR2 YYEEEE. CDR3 length: 14 residues. V was shortened by 4 bases and J by 2 bases, with 10 bases between the two germline ends. CDR3 in DNA: TGTGCCAGCAGCGGGGGATTCGGCAATCAGCCCCAGCATTTT. It translates to CASSGGFGNQPQHF.

The rearrangement uses TRBV6-4 and TRBJ2-3, with 10 positions matching TRBD2. The CDR3 is 15 residues long. Germline V lookup: CDR1 MRHNA, CDR2 SNTAGT. V lost 4 bases, J lost 4 bases, and 5 bases stayed unmatched. This chain's CDR3 is CASSVSGGASDTQYF. The CDR3 coding sequence is TGTGCCAGCAGTGTCAGCGGGGGGGCATCAGATACGCAGTATTTT.

This clone was observed at least ten times. The genes are TRBV10-2 and TRBJ2-7; 8 bases match TRBD2. Germline V gene data show CDR1 as WSHSY and CDR2 as SAAADI. The CDR3 contains 15 residues. J was trimmed by 7 bases and V by 3 bases; bases with no gene match: 11. The CDR3 region is CASSDSGGGWQEQYF. The CDR3 DNA reads TGCGCCAGCAGTGATTCCGGGGGGGGTTGGCAAGAGCAGTACTTC.

This clone has ten or more counts. V and J are TRBV5-6 and TRBJ2-6; D is perhaps TRBD1 or TRBD2 (5 bases each). The CDR3 is 19 residues long. Germline CDR1 is SGHDT and CDR2 is YYEEEE. V was pared by 0 bases and J by 1 base, with 17 bases between. This CDR3 is CASSLVRGPFPSGANVLTF. DNA of the CDR3: TGTGCCAGCAGCTTGGTTCGGGGACCATTTCCGTCTGGGGCCAACGTCCTGACTTTC.

A word on this clone: This clone may be a read error of a much larger clone one base away. The chain uses TRBV7-3 and TRBJ2-3, with 7 bases aligning to TRBD1. This CDR3 is built from 14 residues. J gave up 5 bases and V 0 bases, and 2 bases lay outside the gene matches. CDR1 and CDR2 (germline): SGHTA, FQGTGA. The CDR3 nucleotides are TGTGCCAGCAGCTTAACCCCAGGGGGAGATACGCAGTATTTT. Amino acid sequence: CASSLTPGGDTQYF.

This clone was observed many times. This chain joins TRBV20-1 and TRBJ1-2; 12 bases line up with TRBD1. Germline V gene sequence: CDR1 DFQATT, CDR2 SNEGSKA (reference sequence). This CDR3 is 14 amino acids long. The V gene end was trimmed by 3 bases and the J gene end by 3 bases; junction bases not matched to a gene: 2. The CDR3 DNA reads TGCAGTGCTAGGGGGACAGGGGGCGACTATGGCTACACCTTC. It specifies CSARGTGGDYGYTF.

This clone was seen only a few times. The rearrangement joins TRBV19 to TRBJ1-2, with D maybe TRBD1 (6 bases). The CDR3 length is 15 residues. V was clipped by 5 bases and J by 0 bases, with 13 bases between them. CDR1 and CDR2 from the germline V gene are LNHDA and SQIVND (reference sequence). In DNA form, the CDR3 reads TGTGCCAGTAGTCACCCGGACAGCGCTAACTATGGCTACACCTTC. It translates to CASSHPDSANYGYTF.